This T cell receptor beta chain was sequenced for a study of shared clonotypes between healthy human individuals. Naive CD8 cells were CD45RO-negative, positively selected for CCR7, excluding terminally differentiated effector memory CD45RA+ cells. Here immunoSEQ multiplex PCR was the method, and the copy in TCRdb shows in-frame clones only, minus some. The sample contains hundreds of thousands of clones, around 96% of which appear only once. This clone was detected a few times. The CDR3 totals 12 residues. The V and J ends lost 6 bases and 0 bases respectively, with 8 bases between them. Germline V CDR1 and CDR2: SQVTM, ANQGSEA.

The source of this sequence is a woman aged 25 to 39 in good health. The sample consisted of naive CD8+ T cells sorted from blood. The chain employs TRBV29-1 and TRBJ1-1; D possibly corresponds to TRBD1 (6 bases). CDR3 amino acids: CSVYRVNTEAFF. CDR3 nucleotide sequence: TGCAGCGTCTACAGGGTGAACACTGAAGCTTTCTTT.